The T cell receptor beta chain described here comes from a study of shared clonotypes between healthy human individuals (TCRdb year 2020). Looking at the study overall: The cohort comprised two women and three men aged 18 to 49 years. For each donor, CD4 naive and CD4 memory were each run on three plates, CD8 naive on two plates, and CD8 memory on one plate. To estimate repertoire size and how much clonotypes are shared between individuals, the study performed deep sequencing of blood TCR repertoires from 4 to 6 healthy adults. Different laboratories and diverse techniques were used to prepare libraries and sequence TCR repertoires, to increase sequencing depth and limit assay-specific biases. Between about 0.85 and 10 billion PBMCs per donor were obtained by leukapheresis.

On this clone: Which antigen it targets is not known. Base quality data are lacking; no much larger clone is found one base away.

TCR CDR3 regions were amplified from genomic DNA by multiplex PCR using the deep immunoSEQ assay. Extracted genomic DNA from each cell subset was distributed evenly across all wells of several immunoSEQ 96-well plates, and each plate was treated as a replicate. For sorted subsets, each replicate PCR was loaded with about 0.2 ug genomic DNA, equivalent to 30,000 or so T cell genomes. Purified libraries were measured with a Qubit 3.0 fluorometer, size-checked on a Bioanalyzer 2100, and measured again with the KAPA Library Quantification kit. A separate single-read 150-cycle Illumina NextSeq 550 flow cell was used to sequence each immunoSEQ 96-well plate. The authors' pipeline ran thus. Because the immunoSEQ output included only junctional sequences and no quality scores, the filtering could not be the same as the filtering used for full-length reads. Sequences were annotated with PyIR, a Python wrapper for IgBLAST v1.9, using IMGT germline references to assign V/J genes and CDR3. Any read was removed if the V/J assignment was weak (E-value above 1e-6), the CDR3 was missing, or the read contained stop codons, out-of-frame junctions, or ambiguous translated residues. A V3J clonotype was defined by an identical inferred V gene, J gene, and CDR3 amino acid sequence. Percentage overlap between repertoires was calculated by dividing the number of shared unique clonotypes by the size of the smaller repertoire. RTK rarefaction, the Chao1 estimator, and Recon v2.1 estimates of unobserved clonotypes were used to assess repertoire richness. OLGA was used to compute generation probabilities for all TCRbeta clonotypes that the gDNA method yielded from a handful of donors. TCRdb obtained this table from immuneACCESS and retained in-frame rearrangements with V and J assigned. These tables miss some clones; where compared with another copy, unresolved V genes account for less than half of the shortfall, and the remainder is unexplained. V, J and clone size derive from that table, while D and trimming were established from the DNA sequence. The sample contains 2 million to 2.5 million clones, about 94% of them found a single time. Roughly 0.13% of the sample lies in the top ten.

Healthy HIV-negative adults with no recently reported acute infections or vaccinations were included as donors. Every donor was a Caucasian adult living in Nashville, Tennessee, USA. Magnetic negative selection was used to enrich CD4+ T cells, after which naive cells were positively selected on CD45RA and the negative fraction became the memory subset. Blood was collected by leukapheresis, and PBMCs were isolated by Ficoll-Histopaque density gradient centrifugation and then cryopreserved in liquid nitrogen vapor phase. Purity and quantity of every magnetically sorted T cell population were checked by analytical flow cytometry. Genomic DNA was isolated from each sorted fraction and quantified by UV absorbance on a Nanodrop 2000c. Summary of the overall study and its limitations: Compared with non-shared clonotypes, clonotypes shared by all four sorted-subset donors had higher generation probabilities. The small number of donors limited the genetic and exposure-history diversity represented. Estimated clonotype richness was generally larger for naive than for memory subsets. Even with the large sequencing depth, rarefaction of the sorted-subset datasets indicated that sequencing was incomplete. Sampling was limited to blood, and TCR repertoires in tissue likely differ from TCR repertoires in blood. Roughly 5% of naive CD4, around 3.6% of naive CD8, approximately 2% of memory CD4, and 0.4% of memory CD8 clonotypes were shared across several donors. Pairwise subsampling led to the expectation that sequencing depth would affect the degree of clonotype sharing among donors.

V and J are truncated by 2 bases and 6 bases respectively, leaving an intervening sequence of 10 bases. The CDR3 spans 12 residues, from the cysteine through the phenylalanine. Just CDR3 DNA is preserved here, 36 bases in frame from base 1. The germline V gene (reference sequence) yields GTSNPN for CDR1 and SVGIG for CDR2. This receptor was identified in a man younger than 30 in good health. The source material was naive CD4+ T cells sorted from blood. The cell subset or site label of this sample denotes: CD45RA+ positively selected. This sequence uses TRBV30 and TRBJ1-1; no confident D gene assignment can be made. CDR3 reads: CAWSTGVAEAFF. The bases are TGTGCCTGGAGTACGGGTGTGGCTGAAGCTTTCTTT.